This entry features one TCR beta chain sequence. This clone was recorded a few times. Its antigen is unknown. No clone much larger than this one lies a single base away; base qualities are absent. Genomic DNA was extracted from sorted cells for sequencing of the TCRbeta CDR3 region. The immunoSEQ Assay was used to sequence the TCRbeta CDR3 regions. This is the immuneACCESS table as TCRdb keeps it, with only in-frame sequences that have V and J called. A part of the clones is gone; compared with another copy, unresolved V genes explain less than half, and the rest is unexplained. The sample has approximately 67,000 clones on record, 75% to 95% of them singletons. Of the sample, around 6.1% is held by the ten largest clones. Patients with autoimmune disease history or receiving systemic immunosuppression were excluded from the trial. Peripheral blood for TCR sequencing was collected from all dose cohorts at baseline, on cycle 4 day 1, and on cycle 7 day 1. The samples were drawn from a first-in-human, open-label, multicenter phase I dose-escalation trial of ivuxolimab. Adults with locally advanced or metastatic head and neck squamous cell, hepatocellular, melanoma or renal cell carcinoma were enrolled in the trial. CD4+ and CD8+ T cells were sorted separately from peripheral blood before TCR sequencing.

V gives up 2 bases and J gives up 3 bases, and the segment between their germline ends measures 17 bases. CDR1 and CDR2 are drawn from the germline V gene (reference sequence): MNHEY, SMNVEV. There are 16 amino acids in the CDR3, from cysteine to phenylalanine inclusive. Only the CDR3 region is kept as DNA, spanning 48 bases read in frame from base 1. This entry comes from a study of OX40 agonist ivuxolimab in advanced cancers. About the full investigation: Ivuxolimab was an agonistic, fully human IgG2 monoclonal antibody directed against OX40 (CD134), a costimulatory receptor. In the dose-escalation cohort, approximately 82% of patients were male, and the mean age was approximately 60 years, with a range of roughly 23 to 85. Peripheral TCRbeta sequencing was intended to test whether TCR sequence diversity was altered and clonal T-cell expansion was caused by ivuxolimab. The monotherapy dose-escalation portion (N ≈ 56 patients) of the phase I ivuxolimab trial is reported in the paper. Prior anti-PD-1, anti-PD-L1 or anti-CTLA-4 therapy was permitted, and approximately 40% of dose-escalation patients had received checkpoint inhibitors. Of the roughly 52 dose-escalation patients, hepatocellular carcinoma was present in approximately 20, melanoma in around 15, renal cell carcinoma in 9 and head and neck cancer in 9. Intravenous ivuxolimab was administered to patients every 2 weeks at six dose levels: 0.01, 0.1, 0.3, 1.5, 3 and 10 mg/kg. Partial responses were achieved by three dose-escalation patients, of whom one had hepatocellular carcinoma and two had cutaneous melanoma. Beyond this particular receptor, the publication reports: Which antigens the clonally expanded peripheral T cells were specific for was not determined. In partial responders in the 0.1-3.0 mg/kg groups, normalized peripheral clonal expansion was found to be among the lowest, especially among CD8+ T cells. Low levels of normalized T-cell clonal expansion were also seen in some nonresponding patients. Clonal expansion of both CD4+ and CD8+ blood T cells was observed from baseline to week 6 at doses 0.1 to 3.0 mg/kg. After ivuxolimab, expanded clones were on average more numerous among CD8+ T cells than among CD4+ T cells.

The sequence is built from TRBV27 and TRBJ2-7; TRBD2 might be the D gene, on 8 matching bases. The material was CD4+ or CD8+ T cells sorted from blood, obtained in a trial of the OX40 agonist ivuxolimab. The sequence was collected from an adult with an advanced solid tumor such as melanoma, head and neck, liver or kidney cancer. At the DNA level, the sequence is TGTGCCAGCAGTTTAAATGCGGGGGGACAGTTCTACGAGCAGTACTTC. Its coded protein is CASSLNAGGQFYEQYF.